A selection of T cell receptor beta chains follows, all from one sample in a study of cytomegalovirus exposure and HLA in healthy donors. Assay: immunoSEQ multiplex PCR; the TCRdb copy retains only in-frame clones and omits some. The repertoire has about 67,000 clones, approximately 71% of them found once; the top ten carry roughly 7.7%. The sequenced sample consisted of PBMCs. The source of these receptors is a man between 60 and 75 years old in good health and CMV-seropositive. CDR3s include the opening cysteine and the closing phenylalanine or tryptophan. A D gene is named only where the DNA matches it firmly.

v_call d_call cdr3_aa
TRBV5-1 - CASSLGGVNQPQHF
TRBV2 - CASSEEPGTYEQYF
TRBV29-1 - CSWRLGGFQETQYF
TRBV5-1 - CASSLLRDTLSEQYF
TRBV25-1 - CASSDPNGQTYGYTF
TRBV6-1 TRBD1 CASSAGTGDSDTQYF
TRBV5-1 - CASSSNTGNYGYTF
TRBV19 - CASSIGGVPYEQYF
TRBV5-1 - CASSFRSGSAGELFF
TRBV5-4 TRBD1 CASSLGGQNYGYTF
TRBV5-1 TRBD1 CASSVQGASGNTIYF
TRBV6-1 - CASLLRGDEKLFF
TRBV5-6 - CASSFYSQKYGYTF
TRBV4-1 - CASSSFIGYGYTF
TRBV6-6 TRBD1 CASLTGGRGNIQYF
TRBV5-1 TRBD1 CASGNTGGEQYF
TRBV19 - CASKGQLLSNTGELFF
TRBV6-5 - CASSYSGGGTENF
TRBV6-5 - CASSFRTANDNYGYTF
TRBV7-2 TRBD2 CASSFGLAKAGELFF
TRBV11-3 - CASSSGGRVDSYNEQFF
TRBV10-1 - CASSGFGTVGELFF
TRBV15 TRBD2 CATSRVGGGAVEQFF
TRBV7-8 - CASSPIRFTGGEQPQHF
TRBV5-8 - CASSLEGGEKLFF
TRBV6-5 - CASSYDTATNEKLFF
TRBV2 - CASRYLADQETQYF
TRBV7-9 - CASSFQVSYEQYF
TRBV9 - CASSPSGENEQFF
TRBV10-2 TRBD1 CASRETGGKDTQYF
TRBV6-5 - CASSLIMGDEAFF
TRBV11-3 - CASSSLGNTIYF
TRBV2 TRBD1 CASSDSAQGAHEQYF
TRBV6-5 TRBD1 CASRRDSNEKLFF
TRBV6-5 - CASSSQGRSNQPQHF
TRBV4-2 - CASSQDSKNTEAFF
TRBV6-5 TRBD1 CASGQGNQPQHF
TRBV18 TRBD1 CASSGTATNEKLFF
TRBV6-1 - CASKLTRNSPLHF
TRBV5-1 TRBD2 CASSRGLDYNEQFF
TRBV29-1 - CSVGGGPNQPQHF
TRBV5-1 TRBD2 CASSLKVAGGGETQYF
TRBV15 - CATSREVGRGAETQYF
TRBV19 TRBD1 CASSASQGINYGYTF
TRBV2 TRBD1 CASSDDPTGVNSPLHF